This T cell receptor (beta chain) emerged from a study of technical replicates of blood from a few donors. Assay used: immunoSEQ multiplex PCR; TCRdb lists only in-frame clones, some missing. Here the sample spans around 74,000 clones, about 86% being singletons. Germline V lookup: CDR1 SSHAT, CDR2 FNYEAQ (reference sequence). The CDR3 is 13 residues long. V dropped 5 bases and J dropped 15; count of bases not matched to a gene: 5. This clonotype was sampled from a human donor in good health. Some clones in this sample may be carry-over from other donors' samples. The chain uses TRBV7-7 and TRBJ2-1; 15 bases match TRBD2. The material sequenced was PBMCs. The CDR3 coding sequence is TGTGCCAGCAGCCCCGGACTAGCGGGAGGGTGGTTCTTC. This codes for CASSPGLAGGWFF.